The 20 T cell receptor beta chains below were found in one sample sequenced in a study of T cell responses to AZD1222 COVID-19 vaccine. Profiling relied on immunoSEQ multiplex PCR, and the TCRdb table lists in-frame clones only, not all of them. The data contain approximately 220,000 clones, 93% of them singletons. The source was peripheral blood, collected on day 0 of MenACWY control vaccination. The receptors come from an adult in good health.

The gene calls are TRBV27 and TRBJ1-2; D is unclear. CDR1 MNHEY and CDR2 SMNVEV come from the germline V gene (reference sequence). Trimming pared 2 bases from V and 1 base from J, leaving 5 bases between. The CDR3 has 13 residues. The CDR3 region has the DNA TGTGCCAGCAGTTTACATCTTAACTATGGCTACACCTTC. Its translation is CASSLHLNYGYTF.

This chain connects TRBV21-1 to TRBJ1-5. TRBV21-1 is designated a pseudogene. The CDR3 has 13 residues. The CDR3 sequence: CASSKFGNQPQHF. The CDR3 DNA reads TGTGCCAGCAGCAAATTTGGGAATCAGCCCCAGCATTTT.

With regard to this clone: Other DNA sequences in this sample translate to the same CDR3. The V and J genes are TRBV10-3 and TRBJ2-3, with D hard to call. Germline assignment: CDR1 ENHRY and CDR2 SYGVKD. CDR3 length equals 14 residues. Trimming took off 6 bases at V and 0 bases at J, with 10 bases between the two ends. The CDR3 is CAIRASPSTDTQYF. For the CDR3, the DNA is TGTGCCATCAGGGCATCTCCTAGCACAGATACGCAGTATTTT.

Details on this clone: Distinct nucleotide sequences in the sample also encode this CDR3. The CDR3 region is CASSLGGGPTDTQYF. The CDR3, as DNA: TGTGCCAGCAGCTTGGGGGGGGGTCCGACAGATACGCAGTATTTT. The chain joins TRBV7-2 to TRBJ2-3; 7 bases match TRBD2. Germline V CDR1 and CDR2: SGHTA, FQGNSA. J lost 3 bases, V lost 3 bases, and 6 bases had no gene match. The CDR3 extends over 15 amino acids.

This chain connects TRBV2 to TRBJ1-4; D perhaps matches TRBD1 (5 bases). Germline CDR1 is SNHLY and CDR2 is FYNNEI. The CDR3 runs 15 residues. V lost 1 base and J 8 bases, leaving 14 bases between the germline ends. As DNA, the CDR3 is TGTGCCAGCAGTGAAGTGGGAGGGAAGGGGGAAAAACTGTTTTTT. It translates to CASSEVGGKGEKLFF.

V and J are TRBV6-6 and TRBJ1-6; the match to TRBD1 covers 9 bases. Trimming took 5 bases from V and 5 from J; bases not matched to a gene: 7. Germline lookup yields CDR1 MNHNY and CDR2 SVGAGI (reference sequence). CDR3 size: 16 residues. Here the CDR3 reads CASSTSGQGDNSPLHF. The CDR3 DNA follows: TGTGCCAGCAGTACATCGGGACAGGGAGATAATTCACCCCTCCACTTT.

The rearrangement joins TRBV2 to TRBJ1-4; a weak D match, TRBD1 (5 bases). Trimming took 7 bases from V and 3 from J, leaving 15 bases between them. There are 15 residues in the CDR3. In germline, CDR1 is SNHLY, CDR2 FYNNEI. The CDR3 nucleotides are TGTGCCAGCATCCCCTGGGGGACGCCTAATGAAAAACTGTTTTTT. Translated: CASIPWGTPNEKLFF. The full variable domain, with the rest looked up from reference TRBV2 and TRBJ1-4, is EPEVTQTPSHQVTQMGQEVILRCVPISNHLYFYWYRQILGQKVEFLVSFYNNEISEKSEIFDDQFSVERPDGSNFTLKIRSTKLEDSAMYFCASIPWGTPNEKLFFGSGTQLSVL.

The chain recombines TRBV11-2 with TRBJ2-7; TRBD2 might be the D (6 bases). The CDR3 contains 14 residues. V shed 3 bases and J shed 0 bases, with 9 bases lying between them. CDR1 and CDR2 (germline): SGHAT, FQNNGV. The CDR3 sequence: CASSLRLGSYEQYF. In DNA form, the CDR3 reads TGTGCCAGCAGCTTGAGACTAGGCTCCTACGAGCAGTACTTC.

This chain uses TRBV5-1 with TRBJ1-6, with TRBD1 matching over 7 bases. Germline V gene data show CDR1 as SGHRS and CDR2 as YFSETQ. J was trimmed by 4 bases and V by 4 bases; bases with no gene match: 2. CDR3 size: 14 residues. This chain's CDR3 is CASSPGQYNSPLHF. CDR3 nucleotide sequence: TGCGCCAGCAGCCCGGGACAGTATAATTCACCCCTCCACTTT.

CDR3 in amino acids: CASSLAGRGDYGYTF. The CDR3 DNA reads as TGCGCCAGCAGCTTGGCAGGTCGGGGAGACTATGGCTACACCTTC. V usage is TRBV5-1 and J usage is TRBJ1-2, with D uncertain. The CDR3 length is 15 residues. Germline V lookup: CDR1 SGHRS, CDR2 YFSETQ. Trimming stripped 0 bases from V and 3 bases from J, with 12 bases between.

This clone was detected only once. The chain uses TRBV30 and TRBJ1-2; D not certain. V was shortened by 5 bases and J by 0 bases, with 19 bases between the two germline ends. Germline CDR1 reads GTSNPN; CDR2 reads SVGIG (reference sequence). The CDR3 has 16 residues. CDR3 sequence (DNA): TGTGCCTGGGCCCGCCGCGGGCTTGAGACTAACTATGGCTACACCTTC. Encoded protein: CAWARRGLETNYGYTF.

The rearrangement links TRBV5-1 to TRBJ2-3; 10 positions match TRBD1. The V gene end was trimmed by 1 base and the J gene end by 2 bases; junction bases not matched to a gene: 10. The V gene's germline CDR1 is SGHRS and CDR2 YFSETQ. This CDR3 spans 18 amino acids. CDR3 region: CASSLSIHGTGVTDTQYF. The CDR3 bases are TGCGCCAGCAGCTTGTCGATTCATGGGACAGGGGTCACAGATACGCAGTATTTT.

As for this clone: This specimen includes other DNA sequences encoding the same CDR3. Here the CDR3 DNA reads TGTGCCAGCTCACCGGACAGCAATTCACCCCTCCACTTT. Translated: CASSPDSNSPLHF. The rearrangement uses TRBV18 and TRBJ1-6, with D maybe TRBD1 (6 bases). Trimming took off 3 bases at V and 7 bases at J, with 7 bases between the two ends. From germline, CDR1 is KGHSH and CDR2 LQKENI. This CDR3 spans 13 amino acids.

The CDR3 bases are TGCAGTGCTAGTGGGGGACTAGCGGGGGTAGGCGAGACCCAGTACTTC. Translating it yields CSASGGLAGVGETQYF. The J gene is TRBJ2-5, the V gene TRBV20-1; 14 bases are a match to TRBD2. V trimming: 3 bases; J trimming: 5 bases; junction bases outside the gene matches: 8. The CDR3 contains 16 residues. Per germline, CDR1 DFQATT and CDR2 SNEGSKA (reference sequence).

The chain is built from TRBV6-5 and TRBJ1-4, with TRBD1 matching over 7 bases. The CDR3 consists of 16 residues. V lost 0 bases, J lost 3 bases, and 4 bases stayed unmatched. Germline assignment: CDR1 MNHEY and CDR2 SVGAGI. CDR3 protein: CASSYSWTGPNEKLFF. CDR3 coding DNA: TGTGCCAGCAGTTACTCCTGGACAGGACCTAATGAAAAACTGTTTTTT.

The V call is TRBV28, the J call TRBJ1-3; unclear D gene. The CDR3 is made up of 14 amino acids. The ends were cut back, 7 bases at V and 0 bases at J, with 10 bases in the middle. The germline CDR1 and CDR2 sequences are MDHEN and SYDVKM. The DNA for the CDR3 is TGTGCCAGCATGACCGCTAGCTCTGGAAACACCATATATTTT. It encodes CASMTASSGNTIYF.

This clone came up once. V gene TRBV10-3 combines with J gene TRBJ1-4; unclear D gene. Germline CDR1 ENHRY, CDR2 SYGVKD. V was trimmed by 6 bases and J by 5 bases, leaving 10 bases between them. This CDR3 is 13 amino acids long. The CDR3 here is CAIRARLNEKLFF. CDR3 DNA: TGTGCCATCAGGGCCAGGTTAAATGAAAAACTGTTTTTT.

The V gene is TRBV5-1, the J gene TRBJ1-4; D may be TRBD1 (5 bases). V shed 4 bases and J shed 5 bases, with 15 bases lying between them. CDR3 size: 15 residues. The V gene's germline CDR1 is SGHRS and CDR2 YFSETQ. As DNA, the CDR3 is TGCGCCAGCAGCGGTTCGGAAAAGGGGAATGAAAAACTGTTTTTT. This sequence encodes CASSGSEKGNEKLFF.

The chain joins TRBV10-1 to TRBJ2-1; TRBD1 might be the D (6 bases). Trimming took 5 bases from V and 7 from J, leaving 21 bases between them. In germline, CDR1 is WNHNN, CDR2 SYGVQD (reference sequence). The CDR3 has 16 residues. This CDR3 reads CASSQRDTRRRNEQFF. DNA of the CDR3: TGCGCCAGCAGTCAACGGGACACCCGGCGAAGGAATGAGCAGTTCTTC.

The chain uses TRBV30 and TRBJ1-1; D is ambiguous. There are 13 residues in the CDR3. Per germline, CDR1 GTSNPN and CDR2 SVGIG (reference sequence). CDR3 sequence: CATTRTANTEAFF. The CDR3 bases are TGTGCAACAACCAGGACCGCGAACACTGAAGCTTTCTTT.